These 29 T cell receptor beta chains were sequenced from one sample in a study of shared clonotypes between healthy human individuals. The repertoire was sequenced with immunoSEQ multiplex PCR; TCRdb's copy has only in-frame clones and lacks some. Among around 2.1 million clones listed, 90% to 95% were seen once. Only CD45RO-negative cells positively selected for CCR7 counted as naive CD8 cells, so terminally differentiated effector memory CD45RA+ cells were excluded. The source material was naive CD8+ T cells from PBMCs. Source of these receptors: a man aged 18 to 35 in good health. Some clones in this sample may be carry-over from other donors' samples.

CDR3 nucleotides: TGTGCCAGTAGGTTCGCAGGCCTGAGCTCCTACGAGCAGTACTTC. The encoded protein is CASRFAGLSSYEQYF. This chain links TRBV19 with TRBJ2-7; D is unresolved. Trimming removed 6 bases at V and 0 bases at J, with 15 bases between. Germline CDR1 is LNHDA and CDR2 is SQIVND (reference sequence). The CDR3 runs to 15 residues.

This chain uses TRBV9 with TRBJ2-5, with a weak D call TRBD2 (6 bases). V lost 0 bases and J lost 1, with 10 bases in between. Germline lookup yields CDR1 SGDLS and CDR2 YYNGEE. There are 15 residues in the CDR3. The CDR3 DNA follows: TGTGCCAGCAGCGTAGCGGGACTCGGCCAAGAGACCCAGTACTTC. This sequence encodes CASSVAGLGQETQYF. Together with reference TRBV9 and TRBJ2-5, the CDR3 gives the full variable domain: DSGVTQTPKHLITATGQRVTLRCSPRSGDLSVYWYQQSLDQGLQFLIQYYNGEERAKGNILERFSAQQFPDLHSELNLSSLELGDSALYFCASSVAGLGQETQYFGPGTRLLVL.

This chain links TRBV9 with TRBJ2-7; 7 bases agree with TRBD1. V lost 0 bases and J lost 4; bases outside the gene matches: 7. This CDR3 comprises 15 residues. The germline gives CDR1 SGDLS, CDR2 YYNGEE. The CDR3 DNA follows: TGTGCCAGCAGCGTAGGGACAGGCAGCGTGTACGAGCAGTACTTC. Protein product: CASSVGTGSVYEQYF.

This clone was observed a few times. The rearrangement joins TRBV27 to TRBJ2-6, with D unclear. Germline-derived CDR1 and CDR2 are MNHEY and SMNVEV (reference sequence). The ends were cut back, 2 bases at V and 2 bases at J, with 4 bases in the middle. CDR3 length equals 14 residues. The DNA for the CDR3 is TGTGCCAGCAGTTTAGGAACTGGGGCCAACGTCCTGACTTTC. Its protein is CASSLGTGANVLTF.

This clone has just one count. The chain combines TRBV4-1 with TRBJ2-1, with 9 nucleotides matching TRBD1. Trimming cost V 2 bases and J 5 bases; bases outside gene matches: 4. Germline CDR1 and CDR2: MGHRA and YSYEKL. The CDR3 contains 15 residues. The chain's CDR3 is CASSQPGQGDNEQFF. The CDR3 DNA is TGCGCCAGCAGCCAACCGGGACAGGGTGACAATGAGCAGTTCTTC.

The V and J genes are TRBV5-5 and TRBJ2-7; D may match TRBD1 or TRBD2 (5 bases each). The CDR3 covers 16 residues. Germline V gene data show CDR1 as SGHKS and CDR2 as YYEKEE (reference sequence). Trimming took 3 bases from V and 0 from J, leaving 16 bases between them. CDR3 DNA sequence: TGTGCCAGCAGCTCTTCGACGAGGGGCTACTCCTACGAGCAGTACTTC. This gives the protein CASSSSTRGYSYEQYF.

This sequence joins TRBV2 and TRBJ2-7; 8 bases line up with TRBD1. J was trimmed by 1 base and V by 7 bases; bases with no gene match: 6. The CDR3 extends over 14 amino acids. Germline V gene sequence: CDR1 SNHLY, CDR2 FYNNEI. The CDR3 nucleotides read TGTGCCAGCACCTCAGGGGACAGGTCCTACGAGCAGTACTTC. It translates to CASTSGDRSYEQYF.

V and J are TRBV7-9 and TRBJ2-2; D may be TRBD2 (6 bases). Looked up from germline, CDR1 is SEHNR and CDR2 is FQNEAQ (reference sequence). The V and J ends lost 5 bases and 7 bases respectively, with 14 bases between them. This CDR3 spans 14 amino acids. CDR3 DNA sequence: TGTGCCAGCAGCATTTCTAGCGAAGGCGGGGAGCTGTTTTTT. Residues: CASSISSEGGELFF. Full variable domain (outside the CDR3, taken from reference TRBV7-9 and TRBJ2-2): DTGVSQNPRHKITKRGQNVTFRCDPISEHNRLYWYRQTLGQGPEFLTYFQNEAQLEKSRLLSDRFSAERPKGSFSTLEIQRTEQGDSAMYLCASSISSEGGELFFGEGSRLTVL.

The chain combines TRBV5-4 with TRBJ1-1, with D hard to call. The germline V gene encodes CDR1 SGHNT and CDR2 YYREEE (reference sequence). V was trimmed by 4 bases and J by 0 bases, leaving 19 bases between them. This CDR3 region has 17 residues. CDR3 protein: CASSLGTPTAMNTEAFF. The DNA of the CDR3 is TGTGCCAGCAGCCTAGGTACGCCGACCGCTATGAACACTGAAGCTTTCTTT.

The gene calls are TRBV11-2 and TRBJ2-1; 8 bases align to TRBD2. The CDR3 length is 17 residues. CDR1 SGHAT and CDR2 FQNNGV come from the germline V gene. J lost 4 bases, V lost 0 bases, and 8 bases had no gene match. CDR3 amino acids: CASSLDALREAYNEQFF. CDR3 nucleotides: TGTGCCAGCAGCTTAGACGCTTTGCGGGAGGCTTACAATGAGCAGTTCTTC. Complete variable domain (other parts from reference TRBV11-2 and TRBJ2-1): EAGVAQSPRYKIIEKRQSVAFWCNPISGHATLYWYQQILGQGPKLLIQFQNNGVVDDSQLPKDRFSAERLKGVDSTLKIQPAKLEDSAVYLCASSLDALREAYNEQFFGPGTRLTVL.

The chain carries TRBV10-3 and TRBJ2-1, with D unresolved. V lost 0 bases to trimming and J lost 8 bases, with 11 bases between them. The CDR3 runs 14 residues. CDR1 and CDR2 from the germline V gene are ENHRY and SYGVKD. The CDR3 protein is CAISESMGFDEQFF. CDR3 bases: TGTGCCATCAGTGAGTCGATGGGATTTGATGAGCAGTTCTTC.

As DNA, the CDR3 is TGTGCCAGCAGAGAGTCGGGGGGGCACGAGCAGTACTTC. Protein product: CASRESGGHEQYF. The chain joins TRBV28 to TRBJ2-7, with 8 positions matching TRBD2. Trimming took 6 bases from V and 5 from J; bases not matched to a gene: 6. Germline loops: CDR1 MDHEN, CDR2 SYDVKM. This CDR3 has 13 amino acids.

Points on this clone: One end of the junction does not line up with germline, which may come from a read error. This chain connects TRBV4-1 to TRBJ2-3; D is unclear. CDR3 length: 17 amino acids. Germline-derived CDR1 and CDR2 are MGHRA and YSYEKL. CDR3 sequence reads: CASSQEGFSSITNTQYF. In DNA form, the CDR3 reads TGCGCCAGCAGCCAAGAGGGGTTTTCTAGTATCACAAATACGCAGTATTTT.

The chain has TRBV14 and TRBJ2-7, with D possibly TRBD2 on 5 matching bases. The germline V gene encodes CDR1 SGHDN and CDR2 FVKESK. CDR3 length: 14 residues. Trimming cost V 1 base and J 6 bases, with 13 bases left between them. CDR3 in amino acids: CASSQAHSRGEQYF. CDR3 in DNA: TGTGCCAGCAGCCAAGCCCACAGCCGGGGCGAGCAGTACTTC.

The V and J genes are TRBV11-2 and TRBJ2-7; perhaps D is TRBD1 or TRBD2 (6 bases each). This CDR3 is built from 14 residues. Germline V gene lookup returns CDR1 SGHAT and CDR2 FQNNGV. The V end was cut by 4 bases, the J end by 5 bases, with 15 bases between. In DNA form, the CDR3 reads TGTGCCAGCAGCTCACTAGGGGGGTGGGACGAGCAGTACTTC. Translating it yields CASSSLGGWDEQYF.

The J gene is TRBJ2-7, the V gene TRBV7-9, with D possibly matching TRBD1 (6 bases). CDR3 length equals 12 residues. V gave up 6 bases and J gave up 12 bases, with 18 bases separating them. Per the germline V gene, CDR1 is SEHNR and CDR2 is FQNEAQ (reference sequence). Here the CDR3 DNA reads TGTGCCAGCAGTCCTGAACCGGGACATCTGTACTTC. Its translation is CASSPEPGHLYF. Based on the CDR3 plus reference TRBV7-9 and TRBJ2-7, the full variable domain is DTGVSQNPRHKITKRGQNVTFRCDPISEHNRLYWYRQTLGQGPEFLTYFQNEAQLEKSRLLSDRFSAERPKGSFSTLEIQRTEQGDSAMYLCASSPEPGHLYFGPGTRLTVT.

The sample holds one count of this clone. J is TRBJ1-2 and V is TRBV7-2; 10 nucleotides match TRBD1. With 5 bases clipped from V and 4 bases from J, the junction kept 7 bases outside the gene matches. Germline lookup yields CDR1 SGHTA and CDR2 FQGNSA. CDR3 size: 15 residues. DNA for the CDR3: TGTGCCAGCAGCCCCGACAGGGGGCGTAGCTATGGCTACACCTTC. This translates into CASSPDRGRSYGYTF.

The J gene is TRBJ1-1, the V gene TRBV13, with D maybe TRBD1 (6 bases). Trimming took off 5 bases at V and 9 bases at J, with 16 bases between the two ends. Germline V CDR1 and CDR2: PRHDT, FYEKMQ (reference sequence). The CDR3 length is 13 residues. The CDR3 region is CASSKDRREQAFF. Here the CDR3 DNA reads TGTGCCAGCAGCAAGGACAGAAGAGAGCAAGCTTTCTTT.

Of note for this clone: The same CDR3 also results from other DNA sequences found in this sample. The CDR3 nucleotides are TGCAGTGCCCCTGACCCCTACGAGCAGTACTTC. Amino acid sequence: CSAPDPYEQYF. The J gene is TRBJ2-7, the V gene TRBV20-1; D uncertain. The germline V and J ends were trimmed by 6 bases and 2 bases, with 8 bases remaining between them. Germline V lookup: CDR1 DFQATT, CDR2 SNEGSKA (reference sequence). The length of the CDR3 is 11 residues.

This clone occurred once. V gene TRBV11-2 combines with J gene TRBJ2-7, with D perhaps TRBD1 (5 bases). Germline CDR1 SGHAT, CDR2 FQNNGV. V was pared by 6 bases and J by 6 bases, with 9 bases between. The CDR3 is made up of 11 amino acids. CDR3: CASRTRGEQYF. The CDR3 bases are TGTGCCAGCAGGACAAGGGGCGAGCAGTACTTC.

The CDR3 coding sequence is TGCGCCAGCAGCCATGGACTAGCGTCCTCCTACAATGAGCAGTTCTTC. Amino acid sequence: CASSHGLASSYNEQFF. J is TRBJ2-1 and V is TRBV4-1, with 9 bases aligning to TRBD2. Germline trimming cut 3 bases from V and 0 bases from J; bases unmatched to any gene: 3. The V gene's germline CDR1 is MGHRA and CDR2 YSYEKL. This CDR3 has 16 residues.

This chain connects TRBV5-5 to TRBJ2-2, with D uncertain. Germline V gene sequence: CDR1 SGHKS, CDR2 YYEKEE (reference sequence). The CDR3 has 14 amino acids. V shed 1 base and J shed 3 bases, with 7 bases lying between them. In nucleotides, the CDR3 is TGTGCCAGCAGCTTGTATACTGACACCGGGGAGCTGTTTTTT. This translates into CASSLYTDTGELFF.

The V and J genes are TRBV5-1 and TRBJ1-1; 7 bases fit TRBD1. V was pared by 4 bases and J by 5 bases, with 5 bases of the junction left unmatched. The CDR3 has 13 amino acids. Germline CDR1 is SGHRS and CDR2 is YFSETQ. The CDR3 is CASSNSRGTEAFF. Written as DNA, the CDR3 is TGCGCCAGCAGCAACAGCAGGGGGACTGAAGCTTTCTTT. The full variable domain, in which reference TRBV5-1 and TRBJ1-1 provide the parts outside the CDR3, is KAGVTQTPRYLIKTRGQQVTLSCSPISGHRSVSWYQQTPGQGLQFLFEYFSETQRNKGNFPGRFSGRQFSNSRSEMNVSTLELGDSALYLCASSNSRGTEAFFGQGTRLTVV.

In DNA, the CDR3 is TGTGCCAGCAGCCCCGGCTGGCAGGGGGCGCGTGGCTACACCTTC. This encodes CASSPGWQGARGYTF. V usage is TRBV28 and J usage is TRBJ1-2, with 8 bases identical to TRBD1. CDR1 MDHEN and CDR2 SYDVKM come from the germline V gene. V trimming: 6 bases; J trimming: 7 bases; junction bases outside the gene matches: 13. CDR3 length: 15 residues.

This chain links TRBV7-9 with TRBJ2-5; unclear D gene. The CDR3 spans 13 residues. Germline V gene data show CDR1 as SEHNR and CDR2 as FQNEAQ (reference sequence). The V end lost 7 bases, the J end lost 1 base, and 10 bases lay between the germline ends. The chain's CDR3 is CASTTQPQETQYF. In nucleotides, the CDR3 is TGTGCCAGCACCACACAGCCCCAAGAGACCCAGTACTTC.

The genes are TRBV7-2 and TRBJ2-3, with TRBD2 identical over 8 bases. The V segment lost 1 base and the J segment 4 bases; nucleotides outside the gene matches: 7. Germline CDR1 and CDR2: SGHTA and FQGNSA. The CDR3 has 16 residues. CDR3 nucleotides: TGTGCCAGCAGCTTAGGTGGCGGGAGGACCGCAGATACGCAGTATTTT. This encodes CASSLGGGRTADTQYF.

The chain is built from TRBV10-3 and TRBJ2-1, with TRBD2 identical over 8 bases. Germline V CDR1 and CDR2: ENHRY, SYGVKD. The CDR3 is 14 residues long. After removal of 6 bases from V and 8 bases from J, the junction contained 9 bases not matched to a gene. The CDR3 sequence: CAISDISGGDEQFF. The CDR3 coding sequence is TGTGCCATCAGCGATATCTCCGGGGGGGATGAGCAGTTCTTC.

This sequence joins TRBV30 and TRBJ2-1; TRBD2 agrees at 12 bases. CDR1 is GTSNPN and CDR2 is SVGIG in the germline V gene (reference sequence). V dropped 7 bases and J dropped 0; count of bases not matched to a gene: 22. This CDR3 is 21 amino acids long. The CDR3 protein is CAFLSDRTSGNQVISYNEQFF. DNA of the CDR3: TGTGCCTTTTTATCTGATAGGACTAGCGGGAACCAAGTTATCTCCTACAATGAGCAGTTCTTC.

The chain joins TRBV5-1 to TRBJ2-3; 10 bases map to TRBD2. The CDR3 runs 15 residues. J was trimmed by 4 bases and V by 4 bases; bases with no gene match: 6. Germline CDR1 and CDR2: SGHRS and YFSETQ. The CDR3 sequence: CASSEGLARADTQYF. CDR3 coding DNA: TGCGCCAGCAGCGAGGGACTAGCGAGAGCAGATACGCAGTATTTT.